This T cell receptor (beta chain) appears in the sequencing data of a study of cytomegalovirus exposure and HLA in healthy donors. In the study overall: Both the approximately 130 validation repertoires and the approximately 670 first-cohort repertoires used the same platform, as reported by a later analysis. Notes on the study in general: A later analysis found first-cohort TCR clusters tended to co-occur in the roughly 120 validation repertoires.

Assay used: immunoSEQ multiplex PCR; TCRdb lists only in-frame clones, some missing. The sample includes approximately 110,000 clones, about 93% of them seen just once. A word on this clone: Its antigen is not identified.

Germline CDR1 and CDR2: MDHEN and SYDVKM. V lost 8 bases and J lost 3, with 17 bases in between. The CDR3 is made up of 15 amino acids. V is TRBV28 and J is TRBJ1-5; TRBD1 is a possible D gene (5 bases). What was sequenced was PBMCs. The clonotype comes from a young woman in good health and CMV-seronegative. The CDR3 reads CASARGEGVNQPQHF. The CDR3, as DNA: TGTGCCAGCGCCCGCGGGGAAGGGGTCAATCAGCCCCAGCATTTT.